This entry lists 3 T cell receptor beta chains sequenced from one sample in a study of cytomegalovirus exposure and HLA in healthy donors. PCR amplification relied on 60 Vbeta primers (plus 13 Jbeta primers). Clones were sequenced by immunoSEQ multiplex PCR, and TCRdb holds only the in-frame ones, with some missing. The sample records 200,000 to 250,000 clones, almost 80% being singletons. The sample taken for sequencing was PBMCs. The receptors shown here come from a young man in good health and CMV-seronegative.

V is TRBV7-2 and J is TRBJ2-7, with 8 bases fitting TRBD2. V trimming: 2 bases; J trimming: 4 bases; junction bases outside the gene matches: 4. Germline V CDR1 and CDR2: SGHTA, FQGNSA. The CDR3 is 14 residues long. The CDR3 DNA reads TGTGCCAGCAGCTTATGGGCTAGCGGGTACGAGCAGTACTTC. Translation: CASSLWASGYEQYF.

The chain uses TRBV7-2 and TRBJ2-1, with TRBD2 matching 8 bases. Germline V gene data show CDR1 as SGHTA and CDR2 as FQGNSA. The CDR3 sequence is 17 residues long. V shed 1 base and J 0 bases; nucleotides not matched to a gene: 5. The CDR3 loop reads CASSLVSGSLSYNEQFF. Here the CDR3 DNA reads TGTGCCAGCAGCTTAGTGAGCGGGAGTCTCTCCTACAATGAGCAGTTCTTC.

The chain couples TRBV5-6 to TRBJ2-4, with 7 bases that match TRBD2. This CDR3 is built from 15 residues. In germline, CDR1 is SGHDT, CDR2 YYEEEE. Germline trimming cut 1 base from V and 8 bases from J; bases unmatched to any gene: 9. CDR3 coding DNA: TGTGCCAGCAGCTTGATCGAGCGGGGAGAGGACATTCAGTACTTC. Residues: CASSLIERGEDIQYF.